The clone carrying this T cell receptor beta chain was seen more than once but under ten times. Assembly of TCR beta libraries relied on iRepertoire HTBI primers together with Arm-PCR of CDR3 regions. In TCRdb, the multiplex PCR reads were re-called with MiXCR into one record per CDR3 protein. The sample carries about half a million distinct CDR3 sequences, around a fifth recorded once. This record comes from a study of regulatory T cells in long-lasting Graves disease. Documented time point: persistent/refractory GD, antithyroid drugs over 5 years with positive TRAb. There was RNA extracted from PBMCs, and the TCR library was made from it. Germline CDR1 and CDR2: SQVTM and ANQGSEA. The CDR3 is 14 amino acids. V was cut by 7 bases and J by 3 bases, with 18 bases left in between.

The source material was peripheral blood mononuclear cells (PBMCs), sampled when the disease was refractory, from a patient treated with antithyroid drugs. V gene TRBV29-1 combines with J gene TRBJ1-1; D possibly corresponds to TRBD1 (6 bases). The sequence was obtained from a female donor with Graves disease. In DNA form, the CDR3 reads TGCAGCGCCCCAAGGGGGGCGCAGGACACTGAAGCTTTCTTT. Translating gives CSAPRGAQDTEAFF.